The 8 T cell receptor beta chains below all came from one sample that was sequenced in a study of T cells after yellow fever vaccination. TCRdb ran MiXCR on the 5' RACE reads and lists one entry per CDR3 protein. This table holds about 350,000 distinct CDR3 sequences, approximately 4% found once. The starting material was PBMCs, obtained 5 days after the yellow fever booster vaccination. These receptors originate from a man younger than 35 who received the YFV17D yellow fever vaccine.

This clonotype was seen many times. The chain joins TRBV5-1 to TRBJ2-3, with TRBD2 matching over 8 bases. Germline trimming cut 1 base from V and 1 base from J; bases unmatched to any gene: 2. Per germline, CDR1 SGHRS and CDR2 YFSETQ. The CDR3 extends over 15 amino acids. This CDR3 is CASSLQRGRTDTQYF. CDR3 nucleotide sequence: TGCGCCAGCAGCTTGCAGCGGGGGCGCACAGATACGCAGTATTTT.

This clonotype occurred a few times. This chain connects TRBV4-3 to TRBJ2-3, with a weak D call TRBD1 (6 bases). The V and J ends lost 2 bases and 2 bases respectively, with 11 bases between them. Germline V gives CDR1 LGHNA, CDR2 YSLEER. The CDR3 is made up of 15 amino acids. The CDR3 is CASSQTSGDTDTQYF. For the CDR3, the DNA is TGCGCCAGCAGCCAAACCTCAGGGGACACAGATACGCAGTATTTT.

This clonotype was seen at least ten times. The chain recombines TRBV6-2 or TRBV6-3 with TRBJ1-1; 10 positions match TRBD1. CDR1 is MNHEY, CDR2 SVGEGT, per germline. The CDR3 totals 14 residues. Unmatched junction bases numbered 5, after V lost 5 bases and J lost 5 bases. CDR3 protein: CASSLTGGYTEAFF. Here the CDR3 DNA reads TGTGCCAGCAGTCTGACAGGGGGCTATACTGAAGCTTTCTTT.

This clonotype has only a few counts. The CDR3 DNA sequence: TGTGCCAGCAGTAGCGGGGGTAGCAATCAGCCCCAGCATTTT. Its protein product is CASSSGGSNQPQHF. V is TRBV27 and J is TRBJ1-5; weak D call: TRBD1 (5 bases). This CDR3 has 14 amino acids. From germline, CDR1 is MNHEY and CDR2 SMNVEV (reference sequence). The V gene lost 5 bases and the J gene lost 0 bases, with 8 bases spanning the gap.

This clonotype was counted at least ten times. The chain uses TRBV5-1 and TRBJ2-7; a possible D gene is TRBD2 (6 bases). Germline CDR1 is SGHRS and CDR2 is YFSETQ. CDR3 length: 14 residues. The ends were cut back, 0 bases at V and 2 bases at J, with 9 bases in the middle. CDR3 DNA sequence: TGCGCCAGCAGCTTGGGGGCTAGCGCCTACGAGCAGTACTTC. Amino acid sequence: CASSLGASAYEQYF.

The chain's CDR3 is CASRGQGQANYGYTF. In DNA, the CDR3 is TGTGCCAGCAGGGGACAGGGTCAAGCTAACTATGGCTACACCTTC. J is TRBJ1-2 and V is TRBV9; TRBD1 matches at 9 bases. V gave up 5 bases and J gave up 0 bases; unmatched junction bases: 5. Per germline, CDR1 SGDLS and CDR2 YYNGEE. The CDR3 has 15 amino acids.

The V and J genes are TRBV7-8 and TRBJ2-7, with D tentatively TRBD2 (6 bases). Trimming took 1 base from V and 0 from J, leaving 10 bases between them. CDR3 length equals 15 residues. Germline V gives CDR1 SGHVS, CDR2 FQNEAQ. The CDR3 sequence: CASSLGGDGSYEQYV. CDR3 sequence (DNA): TGTGCCAGCAGCTTAGGGGGGGACGGCTCCTACGAGCAGTACGTC.

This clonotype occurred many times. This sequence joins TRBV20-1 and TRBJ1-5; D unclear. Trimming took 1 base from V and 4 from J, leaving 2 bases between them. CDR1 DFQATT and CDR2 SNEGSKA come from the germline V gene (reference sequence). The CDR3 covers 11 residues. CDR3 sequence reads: CSARGNQPQHF. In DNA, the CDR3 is TGCAGTGCTAGAGGGAATCAGCCCCAGCATTTT.